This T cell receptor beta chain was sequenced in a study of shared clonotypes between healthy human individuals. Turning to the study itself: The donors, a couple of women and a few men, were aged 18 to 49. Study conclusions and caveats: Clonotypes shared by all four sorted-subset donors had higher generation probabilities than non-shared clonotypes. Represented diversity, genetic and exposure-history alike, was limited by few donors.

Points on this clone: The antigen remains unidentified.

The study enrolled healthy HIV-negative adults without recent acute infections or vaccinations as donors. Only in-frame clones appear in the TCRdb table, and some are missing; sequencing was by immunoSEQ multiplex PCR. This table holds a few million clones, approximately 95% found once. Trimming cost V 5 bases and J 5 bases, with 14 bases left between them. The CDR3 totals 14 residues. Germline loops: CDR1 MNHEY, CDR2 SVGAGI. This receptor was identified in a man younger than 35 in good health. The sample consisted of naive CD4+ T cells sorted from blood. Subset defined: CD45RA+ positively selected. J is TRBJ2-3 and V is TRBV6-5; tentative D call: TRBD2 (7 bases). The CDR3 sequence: CASSRGGGGDTQYF. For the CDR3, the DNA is TGTGCCAGCAGTAGGGGGGGCGGTGGAGATACGCAGTATTTT.